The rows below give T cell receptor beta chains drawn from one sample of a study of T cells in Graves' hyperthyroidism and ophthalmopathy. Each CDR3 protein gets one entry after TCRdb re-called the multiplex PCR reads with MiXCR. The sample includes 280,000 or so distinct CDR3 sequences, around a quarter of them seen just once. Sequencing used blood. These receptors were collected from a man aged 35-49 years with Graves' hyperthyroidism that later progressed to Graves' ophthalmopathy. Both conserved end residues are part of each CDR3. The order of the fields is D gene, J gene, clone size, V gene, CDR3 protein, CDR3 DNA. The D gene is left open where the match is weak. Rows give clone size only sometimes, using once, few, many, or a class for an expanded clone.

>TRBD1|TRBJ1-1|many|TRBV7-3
CASSSRPDRRANTEAFF
TGTGCCAGCAGCTCCCGACCGGACAGGCGGGCGAACACTGAAGCTTTCTTT
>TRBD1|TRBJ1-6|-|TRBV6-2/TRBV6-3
CASSYRSGQGSSYNSPLHF
TGTGCCAGCAGTTACCGTTCCGGACAGGGGAGCTCCTATAATTCACCCCTCCACTTT
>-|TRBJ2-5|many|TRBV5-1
CASSSRYEETQYF
TGCGCCAGCAGCTCCAGGTATGAAGAGACCCAGTACTTC
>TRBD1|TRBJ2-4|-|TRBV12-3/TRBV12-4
CASSLWTGGAKNIQYF
TGTGCCAGCAGTCTCTGGACAGGGGGTGCCAAAAACATTCAGTACTTC
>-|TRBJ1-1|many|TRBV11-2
CASRQAWGPLMNTEAFF
TGTGCCAGCAGGCAAGCCTGGGGCCCTCTGATGAACACTGAAGCTTTCTTT
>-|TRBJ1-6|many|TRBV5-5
CASTPTRAENSPLHF
TGTGCCAGCACCCCGACAAGGGCTGAGAATTCACCCCTCCACTTT
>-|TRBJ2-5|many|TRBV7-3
CASSPQGGETQYF
TGTGCCAGCAGCCCCCAGGGCGGGGAGACCCAGTACTTC
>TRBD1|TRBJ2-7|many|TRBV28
CASRPQGGGSYEQYF
TGTGCCAGCAGACCACAGGGGGGTGGATCCTACGAGCAGTACTTC
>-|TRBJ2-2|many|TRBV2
CASKITGSGELFF
TGTGCCAGCAAGATCACAGGGAGCGGGGAGCTGTTTTTT
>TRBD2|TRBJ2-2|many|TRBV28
CASNPLAGYTGELFF
TGTGCCAGCAATCCTCTAGCGGGGTACACCGGGGAGCTGTTTTTT
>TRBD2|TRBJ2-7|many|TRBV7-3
CASSYGLAPLYEQYF
TGTGCCAGCAGTTACGGACTAGCTCCCTTGTACGAGCAGTACTTC
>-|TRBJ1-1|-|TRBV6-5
CASSYNGLPRGTEAFF
TGTGCCAGCAGTTATAACGGACTCCCAAGGGGCACTGAAGCTTTCTTT
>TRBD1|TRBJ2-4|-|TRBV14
CASSQFGTVKNIQYF
TGTGCCAGCAGCCAATTCGGGACAGTCAAAAACATTCAGTACTTC
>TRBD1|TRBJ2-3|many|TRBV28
CASSLWPLSGQASDTQYF
TGTGCCAGCAGTTTATGGCCCCTTTCGGGACAGGCTTCAGATACGCAGTATTTT
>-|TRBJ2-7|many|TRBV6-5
CASSTRVKISYEQYF
TGTGCCAGCAGTACCCGGGTCAAGATTTCCTACGAGCAGTACTTC
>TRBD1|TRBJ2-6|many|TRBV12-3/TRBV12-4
CASRPTGGAGANVLTF
TGTGCCAGCAGACCCACAGGGGGCGCTGGGGCCAACGTCCTGACTTTC
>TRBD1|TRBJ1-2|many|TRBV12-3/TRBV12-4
CASSPTGRGYTF
TGTGCCAGCAGTCCGACAGGGCGTGGCTACACCTTC
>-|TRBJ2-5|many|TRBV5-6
CASDWRGTQETQYF
TGTGCCAGCGACTGGAGGGGTACACAAGAGACCCAGTACTTC
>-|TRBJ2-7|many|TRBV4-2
CASSSRVGEPSSEQYF
TGTGCCAGCAGCTCTCGAGTGGGGGAGCCTTCTTCCGAGCAGTACTTC
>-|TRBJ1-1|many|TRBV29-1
CSVEVGGTEAFF
TGCAGCGTTGAAGTCGGGGGCACTGAAGCTTTCTTT
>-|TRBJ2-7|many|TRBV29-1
CSVESGAYEQYF
TGCAGCGTTGAAAGCGGAGCCTACGAGCAGTACTTC
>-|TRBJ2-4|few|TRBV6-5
CASSYSSATKNIQYF
TGTGCCAGCAGTTACTCGAGTGCCACCAAAAACATTCAGTACTTC
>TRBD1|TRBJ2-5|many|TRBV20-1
CSASRGQGRGETQYF
TGCAGTGCTAGCCGAGGACAGGGGAGAGGAGAGACCCAGTACTTC
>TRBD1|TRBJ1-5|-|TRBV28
CASSEGPGGYSNQPQHF
TGTGCCAGCAGTGAGGGCCCAGGGGGATATAGCAATCAGCCCCAGCATTTT
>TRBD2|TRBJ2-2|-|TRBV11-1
CASSLGYGTSGTGKNTGELFF
TGTGCCAGCAGCTTAGGCTACGGGACTAGCGGGACGGGAAAGAACACCGGGGAGCTGTTTTTT
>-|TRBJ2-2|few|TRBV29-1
CSAHMTGELFF
TGCAGCGCCCACATGACCGGGGAGCTGTTTTTT
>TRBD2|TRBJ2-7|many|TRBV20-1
CSAREIQLAGGSYEQYF
TGCAGTGCTAGAGAAATTCAACTAGCGGGAGGGTCCTACGAGCAGTACTTC
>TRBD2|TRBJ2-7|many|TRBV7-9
CASRDSGGLLEQYF
TGTGCCAGCAGGGATTCGGGAGGGTTACTCGAGCAGTACTTC
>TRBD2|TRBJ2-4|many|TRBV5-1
CASSLGLAQTAKNIQYF
TGCGCCAGCAGCTTGGGACTAGCGCAAACCGCCAAAAACATTCAGTACTTC
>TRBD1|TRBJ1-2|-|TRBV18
CASSPIGQGSYGYTF
TGTGCCAGCTCCCCGATTGGACAGGGGTCCTATGGCTACACCTTC
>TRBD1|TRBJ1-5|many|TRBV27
CASSSTGTGGQPQHF
TGTGCCAGCAGTTCCACCGGGACAGGGGGCCAGCCCCAGCATTTT
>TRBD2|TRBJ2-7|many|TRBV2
CASSEKRGSSYEQYF
TGTGCCAGCAGTGAAAAGCGGGGGTCCTCCTACGAGCAGTACTTC
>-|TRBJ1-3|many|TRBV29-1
CSVEKGTVSGNTIYF
TGCAGCGTTGAGAAAGGGACTGTCTCTGGAAACACCATATATTTT
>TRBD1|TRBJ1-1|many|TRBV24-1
CATSDSNRGYTEAFF
TGTGCCACCAGTGATTCGAACAGGGGCTACACTGAAGCTTTCTTT
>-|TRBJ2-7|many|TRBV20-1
CSARDQGSWDYEQYF
TGCAGTGCTAGAGATCAGGGCAGCTGGGACTACGAGCAGTACTTC
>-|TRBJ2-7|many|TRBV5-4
CASSLKGHEQYF
TGTGCCAGCAGCTTAAAGGGCCACGAGCAGTACTTC
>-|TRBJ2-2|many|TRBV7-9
CASSFGWGSNTGELFF
TGTGCCAGCAGCTTCGGATGGGGATCGAACACCGGGGAGCTGTTTTTT
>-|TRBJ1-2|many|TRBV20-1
CSAKDSGYTF
TGCAGTGCTAAGGACAGTGGCTACACCTTC
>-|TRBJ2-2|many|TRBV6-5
CASSSTDPTPGELFF
TGTGCCAGCAGCTCAACGGACCCGACCCCCGGGGAGCTGTTTTTT
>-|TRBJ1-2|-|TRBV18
CASSGTEGGGYTF
TGTGCCAGCTCAGGGACCGAGGGCGGTGGCTACACCTTC
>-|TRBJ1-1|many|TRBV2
CASRPWSPEAFF
TGTGCCAGCAGACCCTGGAGCCCTGAAGCTTTCTTT
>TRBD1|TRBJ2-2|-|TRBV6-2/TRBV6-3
CASSYPTHGVRGTGELFF
TGTGCCAGCAGTTACCCGACTCATGGGGTCAGGGGGACCGGGGAGCTGTTTTTT
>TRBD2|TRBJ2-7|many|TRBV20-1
CSARDSSRAGGYEQYF
TGCAGTGCTAGAGATTCCTCTCGAGCGGGAGGATACGAGCAGTACTTC
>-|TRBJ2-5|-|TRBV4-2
CASSQNRDAQETQYF
TGTGCCAGCAGCCAGAACCGGGACGCCCAAGAGACCCAGTACTTC
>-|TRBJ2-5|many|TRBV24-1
CATSPRGRETQYF
TGTGCCACCAGCCCCAGGGGTAGAGAGACCCAGTACTTC